The 3 T cell receptor beta chains below come from one sample, sequenced in a study of neurological immune-mediated disorders. Specified time point: longitudinal time-point 3. TCRdb fed the 5' RACE reads into MiXCR, producing one record per CDR3 protein. This table holds 95,000 to 110,000 distinct CDR3 sequences, 10% to 12% found once. Sequenced input: PBMCs. These receptors came from a female donor with HTLV-1-associated myelopathy (HAM/TSP).

This clonotype was counted many times. The chain joins TRBV12-3 or TRBV12-4 to TRBJ1-5, with 7 bases identical to TRBD1. The V and J ends lost 4 bases and 7 bases, in that order; junction bases with no gene match: 10. The CDR3 length is 15 residues. CDR3 amino acids: CASSWTGKRSQPQHF. The CDR3 DNA sequence: TGTGCCAGCAGTTGGACAGGAAAGAGGAGCCAGCCCCAGCATTTT.

Details on this clonotype: This may arise from a read error, as a much more abundant clone is one base away. The V call is TRBV11-2, the J call TRBJ2-7, with 7 bases identical to TRBD2. Germline CDR1 SGHAT, CDR2 FQNNGV. The CDR3 contains 15 residues. V was clipped by 10 bases and J by 1 base; unmatched bases: 13. The CDR3, as DNA: TGTGCCAACAGGCCCCTACTAGCGCCTTCCTACGAGCAGTACTTC. This gives the protein CANRPLLAPSYEQYF.

This clonotype was seen at least ten times. This rearrangement joins TRBV5-1 to TRBJ2-1; TRBD2 matches 9 bases. Germline V CDR1 and CDR2: SGHRS, YFSETQ. The CDR3 length is 17 residues. V shed 2 bases, J shed 4 bases, and the junction held 10 bases outside the gene matches. The CDR3 sequence: CASSFGLAGGGYNEQFF. In DNA form, the CDR3 reads TGCGCCAGCAGCTTCGGCCTTGCGGGGGGGGGTTACAATGAGCAGTTCTTC.